This TCR beta chain originates from a study of blood T cell repertoires in COVID-19 (TCRdb year 2020). Background on the whole study: Samples covering the acute and convalescent phases of COVID-19 were provided by collaborators in the United States, Italy and Spain. The prospective study material was composed of cDNA or gDNA derived from T cells, B-cell-depleted T cells, or PBMCs. Deeply sampled blood TCRbeta repertoires from subjects exposed to, actively infected with, or recovered from COVID-19 were included in the dataset. The repertoires were made available in a free public database intended to serve as a resource for research on the immune response to SARS-CoV-2. The samples were drawn from two sources: the first 160 participants of the ongoing ImmuneRACE study, and fewer than 1,500 subjects contributed by 6 global collaborators. Nearly every sample came with metadata listing a de-identified subject ID, COVID-19 status, age in years and sex. HLA class I and class II types, where available, came from metadata supplied by the sample provider rather than from assay-based typing.

The collaborating institutions used their own protocols to collect whole blood in K2EDTA tubes. Collaborator samples were shipped for TCRbeta analysis as frozen whole blood, isolated PBMCs, or DNA extracted from either sample type. Inclusive of the bounding cysteine and phenylalanine, the CDR3 is 15 residues long. The CDR3 DNA has 45 bases and is translated from base 1. From the germline V gene (reference sequence), CDR1 is SGHNT and CDR2 is YYREEE. Trimming at the junction amounts to 4 bases on V and 0 bases on J, and the germline ends lie 13 bases apart. The investigation overall reported the following: How much clinical and demographic metadata was included differed by source and by participant, and the metadata was provided uncurated.

On this clone itself: No antigen is known for it. No qualities accompany the bases; no much larger clone lies one base away.

TCRbeta CDR3 regions were amplified from genomic DNA using the immunoSEQ Assay, a bias-controlled multiplex PCR. Per the original workflow: The number of nucleated cells in each sample was estimated from the amplification of reference gene primers within the assay. To quantify the absolute abundance of each unique TCRbeta CDR3 rearrangement, sequence reads were collapsed and filtered. For each sample, productive Simpson clonality was calculated as the square root of Simpson's diversity index over productive rearrangements. Entries here come from immuneACCESS through TCRdb and include only in-frame sequences with V and J called. Some clones fail to appear in such tables; in the studies checked, an unresolved V gene covers under half of the shortfall, and the cause of the remainder is unknown. V and J calls and clone size are copied from that table; D and trimming were computed from the DNA. For this sample the table gives 100,000 or so clones, of which around four fifths were detected only once. About an eighth of the sample belongs to the ten largest clones.

This chain joins TRBV5-4 to TRBJ1-1; TRBD1 is perhaps the D gene, given 5 matching bases. The origin of this receptor is a woman between 70 and 85 years old with active or convalescent COVID-19. Sequenced material: peripheral blood. The nucleotide sequence is given as TGTGCCAGCAGCCAGCAGGGAAACTTGAACACTGAAGCTTTCTTT. This codes for CASSQQGNLNTEAFF.